Sequencing of this TCR beta chain was carried out in a study of cytomegalovirus exposure and HLA in healthy donors. Study findings and constraints: The Asian-associated ancestry cluster reportedly had fewer N-insertions than the roughly 700-donor mean in a later analysis. Both high specificity and high sensitivity reportedly marked the classifier's diagnosis of cytomegalovirus status. Analyses of presence/absence relied on an assumption of roughly uniform sequencing depth across donors.

Note on this clone: The antigen is not known.

It was with 60 Vbeta and 13 Jbeta primers that the PCR ran. Here immunoSEQ multiplex PCR was the method, and the copy in TCRdb shows in-frame clones only, minus some. The sample records around 140,000 clones, 75% to 85% being singletons. Trimming pared 7 bases from V and 5 bases from J, leaving 11 bases between. The germline CDR1 and CDR2 sequences are MNHNS and SASEGT. CDR3 length: 13 amino acids. The chain employs TRBV6-1 and TRBJ1-4; D is ambiguous. This TCR was recovered from a woman aged 40 to 55 in good health and CMV-seropositive. What was sequenced was PBMCs. As DNA, the CDR3 is TGTGCCAGCATGTTTACGGGGAATGAAAAACTGTTTTTT. This codes for CASMFTGNEKLFF.